This T cell receptor (beta chain) appears in the sequencing data of a study of lymphopenia after photon versus proton radiotherapy (dated by TCRdb to about 2019). Regarding the research as a whole: Photon and proton radiation therapy were compared by the study for their immunological effects in patients with gastrointestinal tumors who developed high-grade lymphopenia. A cohort of some 21 patients with gastrointestinal tumors who received either photon or proton therapy and subsequently developed lymphopenia was included. The study was designed to characterize how the impact on the immune system differs between the two radiation modalities.

Including cysteine and phenylalanine, the CDR3 has 15 amino acids. Only the CDR3 portion is preserved as DNA: 45 bases, with reading frame beginning at the first base. CDR1 and CDR2, looked up from the germline V gene (reference sequence), are LNHDA and SQIVND. V and J lose 3 bases and 0 bases, and a span of 8 bases separates them. Of note for this clone: The clone's antigen remains unknown. Base qualities were left out, and no much larger clone turns up one base away.

Broad study findings and their caveats: Among patients across the cohort who died, overall survival time showed an inverse correlation with a larger post-nadir drop in TCR diversity. Relative stability during treatment was observed in proton-treated patients, whereas loss of naive T cells and TCR diversity and gain of effector/memory populations were observed in photon-treated patients. The survival association was examined only in patients who died, and the authors described better survival with proton therapy as a possibility, not as a demonstrated result. After the lymphocyte count nadir, photon-treated repertoires showed oligoclonal expansion, especially of CD8+ Temra cells, which drove the drop in diversity.

Libraries were prepared through the immunoSEQ multiplex PCR assay. Alongside multiparametric flow cytometry, deep sequencing of rearranged TCR beta loci was used to profile the T cell repertoires. TCRdb's version of the immuneACCESS table is confined to in-frame rearrangements and falls short of the full clone set. An unresolved V gene accounts for under half of the shortfall where checked; the remainder is of unknown origin. The sample profile shows more than 20,000 clones; 75% to 90% of them were found once. The ten biggest clones cover more than 3% of the sample. The material was peripheral blood, obtained from a patient treated with photon-based radiotherapy. This sequence originates from a woman in her fifties or sixties with pancreatic cancer. In this chain, TRBV19 is recombined with TRBJ1-4; the D gene cannot be resolved reliably. CDR3 sequence: CASSISGATNEKLFF. The bases are TGTGCCAGTAGTATTTCTGGGGCAACTAATGAAAAACTGTTTTTT.